Listed here are 17 T cell receptor beta chains from one sample, sequenced in a study of cytomegalovirus exposure and HLA in healthy donors. PCR used 60 Vbeta primers and 13 Jbeta primers. Method: immunoSEQ multiplex PCR; TCRdb's copy keeps in-frame clones and lacks some. The table lists some 110,000 clones, around 78% of them singletons, with about 5% in the top ten. The sample taken for sequencing was PBMCs. These TCRs come from a male donor in good health and CMV-seronegative.

The chain has TRBV30 and TRBJ1-1; D unclear. With 2 bases removed from V and 3 bases from J, the gap between germline ends came to 13 bases. The CDR3 is 14 amino acids. CDR1 is GTSNPN, CDR2 SVGIG, per germline (reference sequence). The chain's CDR3 is CAWSMRNLDTEAFF. The CDR3 DNA reads TGTGCCTGGAGTATGCGCAACCTGGACACTGAAGCTTTCTTT.

The chain's CDR3 is CASSESGYEQYF. The CDR3 DNA is TGTGCCAGCAGTGAATCAGGATACGAGCAGTACTTC. The V gene is TRBV6-1, the J gene TRBJ2-5; D remains unclear. The J call is doubtful: the DNA matches TRBJ2-7 better. This CDR3 is built from 12 residues. Looked up from germline, CDR1 is MNHNS and CDR2 is SASEGT.

This clone came up once. The V gene is TRBV19, the J gene TRBJ2-5; 7 bases are shared with TRBD2. CDR1 is LNHDA, CDR2 SQIVND, per germline (reference sequence). This CDR3 comprises 15 residues. V was pared by 8 bases and J by 3 bases, with 12 bases of the junction left unmatched. The CDR3 DNA is TGTGCCAGTTCCCGGCGGGGGAGGGGAGAAGAGACCCAGTACTTC. Translating gives CASSRRGRGEETQYF.

The chain combines TRBV6-1 with TRBJ2-5; D is ambiguous. Germline-derived CDR1 and CDR2 are MNHNS and SASEGT. The CDR3 is 14 amino acids. V was clipped by 2 bases and J by 4 bases, with 11 bases between them. CDR3 coding DNA: TGTGCCAGCAGTGAAACATCCTCAAGAGAGACCCAGTACTTC. Translation gives CASSETSSRETQYF.

This chain links TRBV5-4 with TRBJ2-5; 10 bases align to TRBD2. In germline, CDR1 is SGHNT, CDR2 YYREEE (reference sequence). The CDR3 is 16 amino acids. V trimming: 3 bases; J trimming: 0 bases; junction bases outside the gene matches: 5. The chain's CDR3 is CASSSRTSGYQETQYF. The CDR3 nucleotides read TGTGCCAGCAGCTCCAGGACTAGCGGCTACCAAGAGACCCAGTACTTC.

This sequence joins TRBV4-1 and TRBJ2-7; a possible D gene is TRBD2 (5 bases). Trimming shortened V by 0 bases and J by 3 bases, and 12 bases separated the two germline ends. The germline V gene encodes CDR1 MGHRA and CDR2 YSYEKL. This CDR3 has 15 amino acids. DNA for the CDR3: TGCGCCAGCAGCCAAGATCGGGGTACGGGCTACGAGCAGTACTTC. This translates into CASSQDRGTGYEQYF.

This sequence joins TRBV27 and TRBJ2-6; D is possibly TRBD1 (6 bases). Germline lookup yields CDR1 MNHEY and CDR2 SMNVEV (reference sequence). The CDR3 has 16 residues. Between the trimmed V and J ends, which lost 4 bases and 2 bases, there was a span of 12 bases. In DNA, the CDR3 is TGTGCCAGCAGTTACCTTGGACAGACTGGGGCCAACGTCCTGACTTTC. This codes for CASSYLGQTGANVLTF.

This clone was picked up one time. The chain employs TRBV7-9 and TRBJ1-4, with D possibly matching TRBD1 (5 bases). The CDR3 is made up of 14 amino acids. V was pared by 5 bases and J by 8 bases, with 15 bases between. Germline V gives CDR1 SEHNR, CDR2 FQNEAQ (reference sequence). The CDR3 is CASSVTGGEEKLFF. DNA of the CDR3: TGTGCCAGCAGCGTAACAGGCGGCGAGGAAAAACTGTTTTTT.

This chain links TRBV2 with TRBJ2-1, with 7 bases identical to TRBD2. Germline V gene data show CDR1 as SNHLY and CDR2 as FYNNEI. The V segment lost 6 bases and the J segment 0 bases; nucleotides outside the gene matches: 11. CDR3 size: 17 residues. CDR3 in amino acids: CASRKERGASSYNEQFF. The CDR3 coding sequence is TGTGCCAGCAGGAAAGAGCGGGGTGCGAGCTCCTACAATGAGCAGTTCTTC. Complete variable domain (other parts from reference TRBV2 and TRBJ2-1): EPEVTQTPSHQVTQMGQEVILRCVPISNHLYFYWYRQILGQKVEFLVSFYNNEISEKSEIFDDQFSVERPDGSNFTLKIRSTKLEDSAMYFCASRKERGASSYNEQFFGPGTRLTVL.

This rearrangement joins TRBV7-8 to TRBJ1-1; no clear D gene. Trimming took off 2 bases at V and 2 bases at J, with 6 bases between the two ends. CDR3 length equals 13 residues. Germline CDR1 SGHVS, CDR2 FQNEAQ. The CDR3 DNA reads as TGTGCCAGCAGCTTATATGTAAACACTGAAGCTTTCTTT. Its protein is CASSLYVNTEAFF.

This sequence joins TRBV5-1 and TRBJ2-3; TRBD2 matches at 11 bases. Trimming took 2 bases from V and 5 from J; bases not matched to a gene: 10. Germline V gene data show CDR1 as SGHRS and CDR2 as YFSETQ. The CDR3 is 17 residues long. CDR3 DNA: TGCGCCAGCAGCTTTCTAGGACTAGCGGGTACAATAGATACGCAGTATTTT. As protein: CASSFLGLAGTIDTQYF.

As DNA, the CDR3 is TGTGCCAGCAGTTCTAACTGGACCCCGGGAAATGAGCAGTTCTTC. Translated: CASSSNWTPGNEQFF. The chain joins TRBV28 to TRBJ2-1; perhaps TRBD2 as D (5 bases). From germline, CDR1 is MDHEN and CDR2 SYDVKM. The CDR3 totals 15 residues. V shed 4 bases and J shed 7 bases, with 17 bases lying between them.

This clone was seen only a few times. This rearrangement joins TRBV4-1 to TRBJ2-6; the D is unclear. CDR3 length: 16 amino acids. Germline V gene sequence: CDR1 MGHRA, CDR2 YSYEKL. Between the trimmed V and J ends, which lost 1 base and 0 bases, there was a span of 7 bases. CDR3: CASSQVDFSGANVLTF. The CDR3 nucleotides are TGCGCCAGCAGCCAAGTTGACTTCTCTGGGGCCAACGTCCTGACTTTC.

The chain carries TRBV9 and TRBJ2-1; TRBD2 matches at 9 bases. The CDR3 contains 16 residues. Germline values: CDR1 SGDLS, CDR2 YYNGEE. The ends lost 2 bases at V and 3 bases at J; junction bases unmatched: 6. CDR3 in DNA: TGTGCCAGCAGCGTGGGTCGCGGGAGGGTCTACAATGAGCAGTTCTTC. It is translated as CASSVGRGRVYNEQFF.

The chain joins TRBV28 to TRBJ1-2; 9 nucleotides align to TRBD1. There are 19 residues in the CDR3. The V segment lost 6 bases and the J segment 5 bases; nucleotides outside the gene matches: 22. Germline V CDR1 and CDR2: MDHEN, SYDVKM. The chain's CDR3 is CASRHQIPGQGRAGYGYTF. Written as DNA, the CDR3 is TGTGCCAGCAGGCACCAGATCCCGGGACAGGGAAGGGCAGGGTATGGCTACACCTTC.

The gene calls are TRBV5-6 and TRBJ2-3, with 7 nucleotides matching TRBD2. Trimming at V came to 1 base and at J to 6 bases, leaving 11 bases not matched to a gene. This CDR3 comprises 16 residues. CDR1 and CDR2 (germline): SGHDT, YYEEEE. This CDR3 reads CASSLWWEGPEDTQYF. The CDR3 coding sequence is TGTGCCAGCAGCTTGTGGTGGGAGGGTCCGGAGGATACGCAGTATTTT.

Concerning this clone: This CDR3 is also generated by other DNA sequences in the sample. This chain connects TRBV5-1 to TRBJ2-5, with 11 positions matching TRBD2. V lost 0 bases to trimming and J lost 4 bases; unmatched junction nucleotides: 2. CDR3 length: 15 residues. Germline V gene data show CDR1 as SGHRS and CDR2 as YFSETQ. The CDR3 protein is CASSLALAGGETQYF. CDR3 bases: TGCGCCAGCAGCTTGGCTCTAGCGGGAGGAGAGACCCAGTACTTC.